Listed below are T cell receptor beta chains from one sample, sequenced in a study of T cell responses to AZD1222 COVID-19 vaccine. Assay used: immunoSEQ multiplex PCR; TCRdb lists only in-frame clones, some missing. This table has approximately 150,000 clones, around nine tenths appearing once. The sequencing here drew on peripheral blood, taken on day 0 of AZD1222 vaccination. These receptors were obtained from an adult in good health. The CDR3 runs from the conserved cysteine through the conserved F or W. The D gene is left open where the match is weak. Clone size, where shown, is once, few, many, or a class for clones that have expanded.

clone_size	v_call	cdr3_length	j_call	d_call	cdr3_nt	cdr3_aa
many	TRBV5-4	12	TRBJ1-6	.	TGTGCCAGCAGCTTGGGGGTTTCACCCCTCCACTTT	CASSLGVSPLHF
.	TRBV6-2/TRBV6-3	14	TRBJ2-1	.	TGTGCCAGCAGTGCCCTCGGGACCCTCAATGAGCAGTTCTTC	CASSALGTLNEQFF
.	TRBV20-1	14	TRBJ1-1	.	TGCAGTGCTAGTGTAGCAGGGTCGAGCACTGAAGCTTTCTTT	CSASVAGSSTEAFF
.	TRBV9	16	TRBJ2-7	.	TGTGCCAGCAGCGTAGGGGAAGGGGCCGGATACTCCGAGCAGTACTTC	CASSVGEGAGYSEQYF
.	TRBV24-1	14	TRBJ1-5	.	TGTGCCACCCGGGACGGGGGCGCGGGCCAGCCCCAGCATTTT	CATRDGGAGQPQHF
.	TRBV2	15	TRBJ1-6	.	TGTGCCAGCAGTGTCACGGGACGTGGGAGATCACCCCTCCACTTT	CASSVTGRGRSPLHF
.	TRBV10-1	13	TRBJ2-7	.	TGCGCCAGCCAACCGGGCAGGGGTGGCGAGCAGTACTTC	CASQPGRGGEQYF
.	TRBV6-5	14	TRBJ2-7	.	TGTGCCAGCAGTTACTTCACAGCCACCTACGAGCAGTACTTC	CASSYFTATYEQYF
.	TRBV28	15	TRBJ2-7	.	TGTGCCAGCCAATACAACAGGGCGCCTGCCTACGAGCAGTACTTC	CASQYNRAPAYEQYF
.	TRBV9	16	TRBJ2-5	.	TGTGCCAGCAGCGTAGGGCTCCGGGGGACGGAAGAGACCCAGTACTTC	CASSVGLRGTEETQYF
.	TRBV11-1	13	TRBJ2-2	.	TGTGCCAGCAGCCCGGTAGTCACCGGGGAGCTGTTTTTT	CASSPVVTGELFF
.	TRBV5-8	17	TRBJ1-5	.	TGTGCCAGCAGCGATCATAGGGGGGTTCCGGACAATCAGCCCCAGCATTTT	CASSDHRGVPDNQPQHF
.	TRBV6-5	14	TRBJ1-5	TRBD1	TGTGCCAGCAGCCGGGGACAGAACAATCAGCCCCAGCATTTT	CASSRGQNNQPQHF
.	TRBV6-2/TRBV6-3	14	TRBJ2-1	.	TGTGCCAGCAGTTACTCAGGGACACCACGGGTGCAGTTCTTC	CASSYSGTPRVQFF
once	TRBV19	15	TRBJ1-4	.	TGTGCCAGTAGTACCCAACAGGGCTCGGGGGAAAAACTGTTTTTT	CASSTQQGSGEKLFF
once	TRBV11-2	14	TRBJ1-3	TRBD1	TGTGCCAGCAGCGTGACAGGGGCTGGAAACACCATATATTTT	CASSVTGAGNTIYF
once	TRBV13	15	TRBJ2-7	.	TGTGCCAGCAGCTTAATGGGGCAGGTAACCTACGAGCAGTACTTC	CASSLMGQVTYEQYF
.	TRBV6-6	13	TRBJ1-2	.	TGTGCCAGCAGAGGGGGGGAATGGTATGGCTACACCTTC	CASRGGEWYGYTF
once	TRBV18	15	TRBJ1-2	TRBD1	TGTGCCAGCTCACCTAGGACAGGAGATCCATATGGCTACACCTTC	CASSPRTGDPYGYTF
.	TRBV21-1	19	TRBJ2-1	.	TGTGCCAGCAGCAGCGACAGGGCCCACCCCTCGGCTTCCCGGAATGAGCAGTTCTTC	CASSSDRAHPSASRNEQFF
once	TRBV6-5	14	TRBJ2-7	TRBD1	TGTGCCAGCAGAAGGACAGGGTGGGCCTACGAGCAGTACTTC	CASRRTGWAYEQYF
.	TRBV5-1	14	TRBJ2-7	.	TGCGCCAGCAGCTTACAGGGGGAGGGATTCGAGCAGTACTTC	CASSLQGEGFEQYF
.	TRBV4-3	17	TRBJ1-1	.	TGCGCCAGCAGCCAAGATTATTACGGGGGGAAAAACACTGAAGCTTTCTTT	CASSQDYYGGKNTEAFF
.	TRBV4-3	16	TRBJ1-4	.	TGCGCCAGCAGCCAGGAGGCCCGGGAGCCTGGGGAAAAACTGTTTTTT	CASSQEAREPGEKLFF
.	TRBV6-5	16	TRBJ2-4	TRBD1	TGTGCCAGCAGTTACAGGGGAGACAGGGTCAAAAACATTCAGTACTTC	CASSYRGDRVKNIQYF
.	TRBV29-1	14	TRBJ1-1	.	TGCAGCATCCGACCAGGGGCAAGGAACACTGAAGCTTTCTTT	CSIRPGARNTEAFF
.	TRBV7-9	16	TRBJ2-2	TRBD1	TGTGCCAGCAGCTTAAGGGGGCCAAGCAACACCGGGGAGCTGTTTTTT	CASSLRGPSNTGELFF
.	TRBV2	14	TRBJ1-4	.	TGTGCCAGCAGGGTCGGTGAAGGTAATGAAAAACTGTTTTTT	CASRVGEGNEKLFF
once	TRBV6-5	14	TRBJ1-2	.	TGTGCCAGCAGACCCAGGACAGCTAACTATGGCTACACCTTC	CASRPRTANYGYTF
.	TRBV7-2	13	TRBJ2-7	TRBD2	TGTGCCACCGGGGGGGGTCACCCCTACGAGCAGTACTTC	CATGGGHPYEQYF
.	TRBV7-2	11	TRBJ2-3	TRBD2	TGTGCCAGCAGCCCAGCGGGAGAACTGTATTTT	CASSPAGELYF
.	TRBV19	14	TRBJ2-7	TRBD1	TGTGCCAGTAGTATAACGACAGGGGCCTACGAGCAGTACTTC	CASSITTGAYEQYF
.	TRBV19	15	TRBJ1-2	.	TGTGCCAGTAGTATAGGGGGGAAAACCCCGTATGGCTACACCTTC	CASSIGGKTPYGYTF
.	TRBV12-1	15	TRBJ2-7	.	TGTGCCAGCAGCTTTAAACCAGTCGGAAGGTACGAGCAGTACTTC	CASSFKPVGRYEQYF
.	TRBV27	12	TRBJ2-1	TRBD2	TGTGCCAGCAGTTTACTAGCGGGCGAGCAGTTCTTC	CASSLLAGEQFF
.	TRBV2	15	TRBJ2-5	.	TGTGCCAGCAGCCTATTACGGGGGGCCCAAGAGACCCAGTACTTC	CASSLLRGAQETQYF